One sample yielded the 25 T cell receptor beta chains listed below, sequenced in a study of metastatic and nonmetastatic thyroid tumors (dated by TCRdb to the early 2020s). The library relied on PCR. Reads for this sample came from an Illumina HiSeq 4000. Through fastp at Q25 and MiXCR, TCRdb rebuilt clones from the public reads, retaining in-frame beta chains. The sample table holds around 20,000 clones, of which more than 20% were seen once. 70% to 80% of the sample goes to the ten largest clones. No patient had received any treatment before thyroid surgery. The sample taken for sequencing was blood. These receptor sequences come from a male donor with papillary thyroid cancer or a benign thyroid nodule (not recorded which). Some clones in this sample may be carry-over from other donors' samples.

The chain couples TRBV18 to TRBJ1-1, with TRBD1 identical over 9 bases. The trim removed 4 bases at V and 1 base at J, leaving 1 base unmatched. The CDR3 spans 14 residues. Germline-derived CDR1 and CDR2 are KGHSH and LQKENI. The CDR3 nucleotides are TGTGCCAGCTCACTGGGACAGGGGAACACTGAAGCTTTCTTT. Translating it yields CASSLGQGNTEAFF.

This chain links TRBV5-1 with TRBJ1-1, with a tentative D call TRBD1 (5 bases). Germline CDR1 and CDR2: SGHRS and YFSETQ. V was trimmed by 3 bases and J by 5 bases, leaving 11 bases between them. The CDR3 is 13 amino acids. The CDR3 protein is CASSSDTGTEAFF. DNA for the CDR3: TGCGCCAGCAGCTCGGACACGGGAACTGAAGCTTTCTTT.

This clone was counted many times. The gene calls are TRBV18 and TRBJ1-2; no clear D. The CDR3 consists of 14 residues. Germline assignment: CDR1 KGHSH and CDR2 LQKENI. Trimming cost V 3 bases and J 4 bases, with 12 bases left between them. Here the CDR3 DNA reads TGTGCCAGCTCACCCTCGTTCGCGCGCTATGGCTACACCTTC. As protein: CASSPSFARYGYTF.

The table lists this clone with many counts. V is TRBV10-1 and J is TRBJ2-7; possibly TRBD1 for D (5 bases). Per the germline V gene, CDR1 is WNHNN and CDR2 is SYGVQD (reference sequence). The CDR3 extends over 13 amino acids. V was shortened by 0 bases and J by 4 bases, with 7 bases between the two germline ends. CDR3 nucleotides: TGCGCCAGCAGTGAGTCGGGGCGATACGAGCAGTACTTC. Translating it yields CASSESGRYEQYF.

This clone came up a few times. Different DNA sequences within this sample yield the same CDR3. This chain joins TRBV9 and TRBJ2-1; 9 bases agree with TRBD2. Germline V lookup: CDR1 SGDLS, CDR2 YYNGEE. V lost 4 bases and J lost 10; bases outside the gene matches: 15. The CDR3 contains 16 residues. The CDR3 nucleotides are TGTGCCAGCAGCCCCACAGCGGGAGGTCCTAGGTACGAGCAGTTCTTC. Amino acid sequence: CASSPTAGGPRYEQFF.

This clone occurred many times. A much larger clone differs from this one at a single base, so this may be a read error. The chain is built from TRBV28 and TRBJ1-2; perhaps TRBD1 as D (5 bases). Germline CDR1 and CDR2: MDHEN and SYDVKM. The CDR3 length is 13 residues. Trimming cost V 9 bases and J 4 bases, with 15 bases left between them. The CDR3 coding sequence is TGTGCCAGTCAACTTGCGGGGACCTATGGCTACACCTTC. Its protein product is CASQLAGTYGYTF.

This clone was found many times. The CDR3 DNA is TGTGCCTGCACTACCGGGACTAGCGGGAGGGATTTCACAGATACGCAGTATTTT. Translation: CACTTGTSGRDFTDTQYF. The chain combines TRBV30 with TRBJ2-3, with 16 bases fitting TRBD2. V lost 6 bases to trimming and J lost 2 bases; unmatched junction nucleotides: 11. Germline-derived CDR1 and CDR2 are GTSNPN and SVGIG (reference sequence). The CDR3 is made up of 18 amino acids.

This rearrangement joins TRBV24-1 to TRBJ2-1; possible D gene TRBD1, 5 bases. V dropped 5 bases and J dropped 4 bases, with 14 bases sitting between them. Germline V gives CDR1 KGHDR, CDR2 SFDVKD. CDR3 length equals 15 residues. Here the CDR3 DNA reads TGTGCCACCAGTGTTGAGTGGGGCCCATACAATGAGCAGTTCTTC. This sequence encodes CATSVEWGPYNEQFF.

This clone was recorded a few times. This chain joins TRBV6-1 and TRBJ2-2; D not certain. With 11 bases removed from V and 2 bases from J, the gap between germline ends came to 21 bases. Germline V lookup: CDR1 MNHNS, CDR2 SASEGT. There are 16 residues in the CDR3. The chain's CDR3 is CAGTRSFIQNTGELFF. The CDR3 DNA sequence: TGTGCCGGAACGAGGAGCTTCATACAAAACACCGGGGAGCTGTTTTTT.

This chain uses TRBV7-9 with TRBJ2-5, with TRBD1 identical over 7 bases. V lost 4 bases to trimming and J lost 0 bases; unmatched junction nucleotides: 8. This CDR3 comprises 16 residues. Germline V gene data show CDR1 as SEHNR and CDR2 as FQNEAQ (reference sequence). The CDR3 loop reads CASSSKQGSYQETQYF. In DNA form, the CDR3 reads TGTGCCAGCAGCTCAAAACAGGGGTCGTACCAAGAGACCCAGTACTTC.

V is TRBV27 and J is TRBJ2-6; 7 nucleotides line up with TRBD1. The germline V gene encodes CDR1 MNHEY and CDR2 SMNVEV (reference sequence). With 6 bases clipped from V and 2 bases from J, the junction kept 4 bases outside the gene matches. This CDR3 has 15 amino acids. Here the CDR3 reads CASRTGVAGANVLTF. In DNA form, the CDR3 reads TGTGCCAGCAGAACAGGGGTGGCTGGGGCCAACGTCCTGACTTTC.

This clone was detected ten times or more. V usage is TRBV2 and J usage is TRBJ2-3, with TRBD2 matching over 10 bases. This CDR3 has 15 residues. CDR1 and CDR2 from the germline V gene are SNHLY and FYNNEI. V dropped 8 bases and J dropped 2; count of bases not matched to a gene: 7. CDR3 nucleotides: TGTGCCAGCGGGGAAAGCGGGAGGGCCACAGATACGCAGTATTTT. Encoded protein: CASGESGRATDTQYF.

There are many counts of this clone. The chain joins TRBV6-1 to TRBJ2-7; 7 nucleotides align to TRBD1. Trimming cost V 10 bases and J 4 bases; bases outside gene matches: 13. Germline CDR1 and CDR2: MNHNS and SASEGT. This CDR3 comprises 14 residues. The CDR3 sequence is CATISMDRRYEQYF. CDR3 nucleotide sequence: TGTGCCACCATCTCCATGGACAGGAGGTACGAGCAGTACTTC.

This clone was counted at least ten times. The same CDR3 can be traced to other DNA sequences in this sample. The chain couples TRBV9 to TRBJ2-3, with TRBD1 identical over 7 bases. The germline V gene encodes CDR1 SGDLS and CDR2 YYNGEE. V was clipped by 5 bases and J by 1 base; unmatched bases: 7. The CDR3 is 15 amino acids. The CDR3 is CASRKTGLGTDTQYF. In DNA form, the CDR3 reads TGTGCCAGCAGAAAGACAGGGCTGGGCACAGATACGCAGTATTTT.

This clone has at least ten counts. This sequence joins TRBV5-4 and TRBJ1-2; possible D gene TRBD1, 6 bases. The V gene lost 5 bases and the J gene lost 7 bases, with 15 bases spanning the gap. CDR1 is SGHNT, CDR2 YYREEE, per germline (reference sequence). The CDR3 sequence is 13 residues long. CDR3 sequence: CASSLDRWGGYTF. The CDR3 DNA is TGTGCCAGCAGTCTCGACAGGTGGGGTGGCTACACCTTC.

About this clone: One base away lies a much larger clone, so this may be a sequencing read error. DNA for the CDR3: TGTGCCAGCTCACCCCAGTTGGGGGGGAAAGATACGCAGTATTTT. It specifies CASSPQLGGKDTQYF. V gene TRBV18 combines with J gene TRBJ2-3; 7 positions match TRBD2. The junction had 8 bases not matched to a gene; V was cut back by 3 bases and J by 5 bases. Germline V lookup: CDR1 KGHSH, CDR2 LQKENI. CDR3 length: 15 residues.

The table lists this clone with many counts. The chain uses TRBV20-1 and TRBJ1-5, with D perhaps TRBD1 (6 bases). The CDR3 is 14 residues long. The germline V and J ends were trimmed by 4 bases and 4 bases, with 14 bases remaining between them. From germline, CDR1 is DFQATT and CDR2 SNEGSKA (reference sequence). The CDR3 DNA sequence: TGCAGTGCTAAGGCGGACAGTGTGAATCAGCCCCAGCATTTT. Residues: CSAKADSVNQPQHF.

This CDR3 reads CSVEPLGGGPLHF. The CDR3 DNA sequence: TGCAGCGTTGAACCGCTGGGGGGGGGACCCCTCCACTTT. The rearrangement links TRBV29-1 to TRBJ1-6; TRBD1 might be the D (5 bases). Germline values: CDR1 SQVTM, CDR2 ANQGSEA. This CDR3 comprises 13 residues. Trimming removed 2 bases at V and 12 bases at J, with 14 bases between.

This clone was picked up many times. This chain uses TRBV7-2 with TRBJ2-3, with a weak D call TRBD2 (6 bases). Germline V gives CDR1 SGHTA, CDR2 FQGNSA. V was cut by 5 bases and J by 2 bases, with 14 bases left in between. The CDR3 consists of 15 residues. For the CDR3, the DNA is TGTGCCAGCAGCCTCAGCGGGTCTAACACAGATACGCAGTATTTT. This codes for CASSLSGSNTDTQYF.

This chain connects TRBV6-1 to TRBJ2-6, with unresolved D. Germline-derived CDR1 and CDR2 are MNHNS and SASEGT. V was shortened by 6 bases and J by 6 bases, with 12 bases between the two germline ends. This CDR3 contains 14 residues. The CDR3 sequence: CASRRTVVANVLTF. The CDR3, as DNA: TGTGCCAGCAGGCGGACGGTTGTGGCCAACGTCCTGACTTTC.

This clone was recorded many times. V gene TRBV2 combines with J gene TRBJ2-7; 7 bases are shared with TRBD1. V was clipped by 6 bases and J by 3 bases; unmatched bases: 8. Germline CDR1 is SNHLY and CDR2 is FYNNEI. The CDR3 runs 14 residues. DNA of the CDR3: TGTGCCAGCAGGGGTGACAGGGCGGGCTACGAGCAGTACTTC. The encoded protein is CASRGDRAGYEQYF.

This clone occurred many times. The rearrangement links TRBV10-2 to TRBJ2-3, with a possible D match to TRBD2 (6 bases). Germline V gives CDR1 WSHSY, CDR2 SAAADI. Deletions cut 6 bases from V and 2 bases from J, with 18 bases between. CDR3 length: 16 residues. The CDR3 loop is CASSPSGSGNTDTQYF. The DNA of the CDR3 is TGCGCCAGCAGCCCCTCAGGTAGCGGAAACACAGATACGCAGTATTTT.

The chain joins TRBV24-1 to TRBJ2-3; 9 positions agree with TRBD2. Per germline, CDR1 KGHDR and CDR2 SFDVKD. The CDR3 is 17 residues long. The trim removed 3 bases at V and 5 bases at J, leaving 11 bases unmatched. CDR3 DNA sequence: TGTGCCACCAGTGATGGTTTTCGAGCGGGAGGTAGAGATACGCAGTATTTT. Amino acids: CATSDGFRAGGRDTQYF.

This clone was detected many times. The chain recombines TRBV20-1 with TRBJ2-3, with TRBD2 identical over 8 bases. Trimming cost V 6 bases and J 4 bases; bases outside gene matches: 9. This CDR3 comprises 14 residues. Germline CDR1 reads DFQATT; CDR2 reads SNEGSKA (reference sequence). The DNA of the CDR3 is TGCAGTGCCCCCTCCCAGCGGGAGTCAGATACGCAGTATTTT. It yields the protein CSAPSQRESDTQYF.

This clone has just a few counts. The chain uses TRBV20-1 and TRBJ2-4; D not certain. V lost 6 bases and J lost 2, with 14 bases in between. This CDR3 region has 14 residues. The germline V gene encodes CDR1 DFQATT and CDR2 SNEGSKA (reference sequence). The CDR3 loop reads CSALRGGTKNIQYF. The CDR3 nucleotides read TGCAGTGCCCTCCGCGGCGGTACCAAAAACATTCAGTACTTC.